This TCR beta chain is from a study of PD-1 blockade in classical Hodgkin lymphoma. About this clone itself: The antigen remains undetermined.

Each patient relapsed following autologous stem cell transplantation, and prior brentuximab vedotin exposure differed. The best responses consisted of complete response, partial response or progressive disease. Generated by immunoSEQ multiplex PCR, the TCRdb table keeps only in-frame clones and is missing some. The repertoire has tens of thousands of clones, more than 90% of them found once; the top ten carry around 9.7%. This CDR3 is 14 amino acids long. J lost 0 bases, V lost 6 bases, and 8 bases had no gene match. Germline CDR1 SQVTM, CDR2 ANQGSEA. Study-wide points: Newly diagnosed patients were reported to start with lower TCR diversity than healthy donors.

The TCR was taken from a human donor with classical Hodgkin lymphoma. The source was peripheral blood mononuclear cells (PBMCs), collected at baseline. The chain employs TRBV29-1 and TRBJ2-7; 7 nucleotides match TRBD2. The CDR3 nucleotides are TGCAGCGTGGAGCTAGCGGAGAGCTCCTACGAGCAGTACTTC. Encoded protein: CSVELAESSYEQYF.